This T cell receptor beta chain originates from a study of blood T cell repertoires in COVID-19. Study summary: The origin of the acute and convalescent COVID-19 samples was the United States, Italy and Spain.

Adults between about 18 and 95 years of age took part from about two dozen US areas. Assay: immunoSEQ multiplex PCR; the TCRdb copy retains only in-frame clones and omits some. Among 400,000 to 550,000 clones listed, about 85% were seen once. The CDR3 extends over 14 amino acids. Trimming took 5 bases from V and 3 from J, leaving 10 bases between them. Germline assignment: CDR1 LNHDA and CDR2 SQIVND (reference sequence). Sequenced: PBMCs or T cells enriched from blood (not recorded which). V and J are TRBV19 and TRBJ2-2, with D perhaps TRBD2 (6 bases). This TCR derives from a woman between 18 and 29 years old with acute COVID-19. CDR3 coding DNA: TGTGCCAGTAGTTCCGGGACTCACACCGGGGAGCTGTTTTTT. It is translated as CASSSGTHTGELFF.